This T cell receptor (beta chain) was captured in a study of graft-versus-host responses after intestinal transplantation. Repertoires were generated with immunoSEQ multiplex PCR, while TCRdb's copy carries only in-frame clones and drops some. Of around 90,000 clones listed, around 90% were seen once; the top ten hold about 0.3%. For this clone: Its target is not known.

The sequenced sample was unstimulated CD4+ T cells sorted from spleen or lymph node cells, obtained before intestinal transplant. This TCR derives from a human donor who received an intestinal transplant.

For the CDR3, the DNA is TGTGCCAGCAGCTTAGGGACTAGAACGGGTGGGAATGAGCAGTTCTTC. Its translation is CASSLGTRTGGNEQFF. This chain joins TRBV11-2 and TRBJ2-1; TRBD2 matches 7 bases. This CDR3 is 16 amino acids long. Trimming removed 1 base from V and 7 bases from J; junction bases left unmatched: 10. CDR1 and CDR2 from the germline V gene are SGHAT and FQNNGV. The variable domain in full, with the rest retrieved from reference TRBV11-2 and TRBJ2-1, is EAGVAQSPRYKIIEKRQSVAFWCNPISGHATLYWYQQILGQGPKLLIQFQNNGVVDDSQLPKDRFSAERLKGVDSTLKIQPAKLEDSAVYLCASSLGTRTGGNEQFFGPGTRLTVL.